The 14 T cell receptor beta chains presented below share a single source sample, sequenced in a study of cytomegalovirus exposure and HLA in healthy donors. PCR used 60 Vbeta primers and 13 Jbeta primers. The protocol was immunoSEQ multiplex PCR, while the TCRdb copy is restricted to in-frame clones and leaves out a portion. The data contain under 200,000 clones, around 72% of them seen just once; the ten biggest clones take up 3% to 3.5%. The sample consisted of PBMCs. These receptors all come from a woman aged 45-65 years in good health and CMV-seropositive.

The chain employs TRBV27 and TRBJ2-7, with TRBD1 identical over 11 bases. The V segment lost 0 bases and the J segment 6 bases; nucleotides outside the gene matches: 10. The germline CDR1 and CDR2 sequences are MNHEY and SMNVEV (reference sequence). This CDR3 region has 17 residues. Written as DNA, the CDR3 is TGTGCCAGCAGTTTATCGGCCCGGACAGGGGGCCAGAGCGAGCAGTACTTC. Residues: CASSLSARTGGQSEQYF.

This clone has more than one count but fewer than ten. V and J are TRBV5-1 and TRBJ1-1, with TRBD1 matching 7 bases. The trim removed 2 bases at V and 5 bases at J, leaving 3 bases unmatched. Germline V gene lookup returns CDR1 SGHRS and CDR2 YFSETQ. This CDR3 comprises 13 residues. The CDR3 reads CASSLGQATEAFF. CDR3 DNA: TGCGCCAGCAGCTTAGGACAGGCGACTGAAGCTTTCTTT.

This chain connects TRBV7-2 to TRBJ1-3; a possible D gene is TRBD1 (5 bases). The germline gives CDR1 SGHTA, CDR2 FQGNSA. The length of the CDR3 is 16 residues. With 0 bases removed from V and 4 bases from J, the gap between germline ends came to 13 bases. DNA for the CDR3: TGTGCCAGCAGCTTAGCGGGGGGGAACTTAGGAAACACCATATATTTT. Translation: CASSLAGGNLGNTIYF.

The sample holds a few counts of this clone. This sequence joins TRBV4-2 and TRBJ2-1, with 9 bases aligning to TRBD2. Germline V gives CDR1 LGHNA, CDR2 YNFKEQ. The CDR3 has 15 residues. V was pared by 2 bases and J by 4 bases, with 3 bases of the junction left unmatched. The CDR3 reads CASSQSGGIYNEQFF. CDR3 bases: TGTGCCAGCAGCCAAAGCGGGGGGATTTACAATGAGCAGTTCTTC.

The chain employs TRBV5-1 and TRBJ1-4; TRBD1 is a possible D gene (5 bases). V was trimmed by 3 bases and J by 3 bases, leaving 9 bases between them. The CDR3 spans 14 residues. Germline assignment: CDR1 SGHRS and CDR2 YFSETQ. The CDR3 here is CASSSQVPNEKLFF. The CDR3 DNA is TGCGCCAGCAGCTCACAGGTTCCTAATGAAAAACTGTTTTTT.

The chain combines TRBV7-2 with TRBJ2-1, with D unresolved. CDR3 size: 11 residues. Germline lookup yields CDR1 SGHTA and CDR2 FQGNSA. V was pared by 5 bases and J by 6 bases, with 5 bases between. The CDR3 DNA reads as TGTGCCAGCAGCCTATTCAATGAGCAGTTCTTC. It translates to CASSLFNEQFF.

This clone was seen more than once but under ten times. The V gene is TRBV13, the J gene TRBJ2-5; D is uncertain. Near its end, the DNA agrees better with TRBJ2-7, so the J call may be wrong. The CDR3 consists of 16 residues. Germline values: CDR1 PRHDT, CDR2 FYEKMQ (reference sequence). The CDR3 here is CASSSSWSRSSYEQYF. The DNA of the CDR3 is TGTGCCAGCAGCTCGTCCTGGTCGCGGAGCTCCTACGAGCAGTACTTC.

This clone was counted between two and nine times. CDR3 sequence reads: CASSPGRLAGANVLTF. CDR3 coding DNA: TGTGCCAGCTCACCCGGCAGGCTGGCTGGGGCCAACGTCCTGACTTTC. The chain has TRBV18 and TRBJ2-6; D gene unclear. Looked up from germline, CDR1 is KGHSH and CDR2 is LQKENI. This CDR3 has 16 residues. V gave up 3 bases and J gave up 2 bases, with 11 bases separating them.

The chain uses TRBV7-6 and TRBJ1-6; 9 nucleotides agree with TRBD1. CDR3 size: 19 residues. From germline, CDR1 is SGHVS and CDR2 FNYEAQ. The trim removed 1 base at V and 0 bases at J, leaving 7 bases unmatched. CDR3 amino acids: CASSLDPGTGSSYNSPLHF. CDR3 in DNA: TGTGCCAGCAGCTTAGACCCCGGGACAGGGAGCTCCTATAATTCACCCCTCCACTTT.

The CDR3 region is CASSQFAGAFGYTF. The DNA of the CDR3 is TGCGCCAGCAGCCAATTCGCGGGGGCGTTCGGCTACACCTTC. The J gene is TRBJ1-2, the V gene TRBV4-1, with D perhaps TRBD1 (6 bases). Trimming stripped 2 bases from V and 8 bases from J, with 15 bases between. This CDR3 is built from 14 residues. Germline assignment: CDR1 MGHRA and CDR2 YSYEKL.

The chain carries TRBV19 and TRBJ2-2; 10 bases map to TRBD1. CDR3 length equals 14 residues. Trimming cost V 6 bases and J 6 bases; bases outside gene matches: 4. In germline, CDR1 is LNHDA, CDR2 SQIVND (reference sequence). CDR3 residues: CASRPTGGPGELFF. CDR3 DNA: TGTGCCAGTAGGCCGACAGGGGGCCCCGGGGAGCTGTTTTTT.

This clone was seen a handful of times. The J gene is TRBJ2-5, the V gene TRBV30, with a possible D match to TRBD1 (5 bases). V dropped 0 bases and J dropped 10 bases, with 15 bases sitting between them. CDR1 is GTSNPN, CDR2 SVGIG, per germline (reference sequence). CDR3 length: 13 amino acids. The CDR3: CAWSVVGASFQYF. The DNA of the CDR3 is TGTGCCTGGAGTGTAGTTGGGGCCAGCTTCCAGTACTTC.

The chain is built from TRBV4-2 and TRBJ2-2; 10 nucleotides match TRBD2. CDR1 and CDR2 (germline): LGHNA, YNFKEQ. The CDR3 has 16 amino acids. The trim removed 8 bases at V and 2 bases at J, leaving 8 bases unmatched. The CDR3 DNA is TGTGCCAGCGGACCCCTAGCGGGAGACAACACCGGGGAGCTGTTTTTT. Amino acid sequence: CASGPLAGDNTGELFF.

This rearrangement joins TRBV28 to TRBJ2-7; 9 nucleotides line up with TRBD1. This CDR3 region has 19 residues. The germline gives CDR1 MDHEN, CDR2 SYDVKM. The V segment lost 1 base and the J segment 2 bases; nucleotides outside the gene matches: 15. The CDR3 DNA sequence: TGTGCCAGCAGTTTATCTCTCACCCTCGGACAGGGGCTAACCTACGAGCAGTACTTC. Translating gives CASSLSLTLGQGLTYEQYF. The complete variable domain, with remaining parts taken from reference TRBV28 and TRBJ2-7, reads DVKVTQSSRYLVKRTGEKVFLECVQDMDHENMFWYRQDPGLGLRLIYFSYDVKMKEKGDIPEGYSVSREKKERFSLILESASTNQTSMYLCASSLSLTLGQGLTYEQYFGPGTRLTVT.